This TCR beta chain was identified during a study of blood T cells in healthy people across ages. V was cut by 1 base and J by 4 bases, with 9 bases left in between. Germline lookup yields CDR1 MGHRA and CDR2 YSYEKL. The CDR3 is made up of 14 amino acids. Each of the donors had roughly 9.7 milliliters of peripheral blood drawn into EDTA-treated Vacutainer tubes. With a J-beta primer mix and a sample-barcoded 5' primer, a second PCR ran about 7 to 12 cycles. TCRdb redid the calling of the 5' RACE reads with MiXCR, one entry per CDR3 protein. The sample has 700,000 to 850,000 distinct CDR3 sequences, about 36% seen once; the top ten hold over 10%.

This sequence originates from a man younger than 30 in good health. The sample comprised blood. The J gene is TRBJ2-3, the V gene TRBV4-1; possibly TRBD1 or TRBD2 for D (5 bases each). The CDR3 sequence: CASSQVGDADTQYF. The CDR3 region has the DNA TGCGCCAGCAGCCAAGTCGGGGACGCAGATACGCAGTATTTT.